Below are 23 T cell receptor beta chains sequenced from a single sample in a study of T cells in Graves' hyperthyroidism and ophthalmopathy. Amplification yielded TCR beta CDR3 regions, with RNA transcripts as the source. Carried out on the TCR CDR3, a first-round RT-PCR used the HTBI primer set. Via MiXCR, TCRdb re-called the multiplex PCR reads, giving one row per CDR3 protein. Among fewer than 350,000 distinct CDR3 sequences listed, about an eighth were seen once. The sequenced sample consisted of blood. The receptors come from a woman aged 25 to 39 with Graves' hyperthyroidism that later progressed to Graves' ophthalmopathy.

This clonotype was seen many times. V gene TRBV7-9 combines with J gene TRBJ2-3; 8 bases line up with TRBD2. CDR1 is SEHNR and CDR2 is FQNEAQ in the germline V gene (reference sequence). J was trimmed by 2 bases and V by 1 base; bases with no gene match: 5. The CDR3 sequence is 16 residues long. The CDR3 DNA follows: TGTGCCAGCAGCTTAGACGTACTAGCGGCCACAGATACGCAGTATTTT. Translated: CASSLDVLAATDTQYF.

This clonotype was seen repeatedly, ten times or more. The chain links TRBV28 to TRBJ1-1, with 12 bases lining up with TRBD1. Germline-derived CDR1 and CDR2 are MDHEN and SYDVKM. The CDR3 runs to 15 residues. V was clipped by 2 bases and J by 7 bases; unmatched bases: 5. This chain's CDR3 is CASSLPGTGGFEAFF. The CDR3 DNA reads TGTGCCAGCAGTTTACCCGGGACAGGGGGCTTTGAAGCTTTCTTT.

The table lists this clonotype with a count of one. This chain connects TRBV5-1 to TRBJ2-1; D is perhaps TRBD2 (5 bases). Germline CDR1 and CDR2: SGHRS and YFSETQ. CDR3 length: 12 residues. Trimming stripped 6 bases from V and 10 bases from J, with 14 bases between. The CDR3 sequence: CASNSGGPEQFF. CDR3 in DNA: TGCGCCAGCAACAGTGGAGGACCCGAGCAGTTCTTC.

There are many counts of this clonotype. This chain uses TRBV7-6 with TRBJ2-7; D might be TRBD1 (6 bases). This CDR3 is 12 amino acids long. The V gene's germline CDR1 is SGHVS and CDR2 FNYEAQ. With 5 bases removed from V and 6 bases from J, the gap between germline ends came to 11 bases. The CDR3 DNA follows: TGTGCCAGCAGCGCCACAGGGCGCGAGCAGTACTTC. Protein product: CASSATGREQYF.

Notes on this clonotype: A much larger clonotype is one base distant, so this may be a read error. This rearrangement joins TRBV6-1 to TRBJ1-5; D not resolved. CDR1 MNHNS and CDR2 SASEGT come from the germline V gene. There are 13 residues in the CDR3. Here the CDR3 reads CAGSEALRGPQHF. In DNA, the CDR3 is TGTGCCGGCAGTGAAGCGCTTCGGGGGCCCCAGCATTTT.

Ten or more counts support this clonotype. The chain employs TRBV6-1 and TRBJ1-1; D is possibly TRBD1 (6 bases). Trimming shortened V by 6 bases and J by 2 bases, and 13 bases separated the two germline ends. CDR1 is MNHNS, CDR2 SASEGT, per germline. This CDR3 has 14 amino acids. This CDR3 reads CASSSGQTNTEAFF. The CDR3, as DNA: TGTGCCAGCAGCTCTGGACAGACTAACACTGAAGCTTTCTTT.

This clonotype was detected ten times or more. The V gene is TRBV7-3, the J gene TRBJ2-1; no reliable D call. Germline CDR1 is SGHTA and CDR2 is FQGTGA. The CDR3 extends over 15 amino acids. V was trimmed by 1 base and J by 7 bases, leaving 14 bases between them. This CDR3 reads CASSLMLVKQNEQFF. For the CDR3, the DNA is TGTGCCAGCAGCTTAATGCTAGTTAAGCAGAATGAGCAGTTCTTC.

This clonotype was recorded many times. The chain couples TRBV20-1 to TRBJ1-6; 7 bases are a match to TRBD1. Germline V CDR1 and CDR2: DFQATT, SNEGSKA (reference sequence). V lost 3 bases to trimming and J lost 9 bases; unmatched junction nucleotides: 5. There are 13 residues in the CDR3. The CDR3 DNA sequence: TGCAGTGCTAGGGAGACAGGGAGTTCACCCCTCCACTTT. The encoded protein is CSARETGSSPLHF.

Many counts were recorded for this clonotype. The CDR3 DNA follows: TGTGCCTGGAGTTTGCCTAATTCACCCCTCCACTTT. Protein product: CAWSLPNSPLHF. V and J are TRBV30 and TRBJ1-6; D unclear. The V gene lost 2 bases and the J gene lost 6 bases, with 5 bases spanning the gap. The CDR3 is 12 residues long. Germline V gives CDR1 GTSNPN, CDR2 SVGIG (reference sequence). The full variable domain, rest sourced from reference TRBV30 and TRBJ1-6, is SQTIHQWPATLVQPVGSPLSLECTVEGTSNPNLYWYRQAAGRGLQLLFYSVGIGQISSEVPQNLSASRPQDRQFILSSKKLLLSDSGFYLCAWSLPNSPLHFGNGTRLTVT.

This clonotype turned up a few times. The J gene is TRBJ2-5, the V gene TRBV12-3 or TRBV12-4, with D possibly TRBD2 on 5 matching bases. V was cut by 7 bases and J by 4 bases, with 16 bases left in between. CDR3 length: 14 residues. CDR3 DNA sequence: TGTGCCAGCACCCCTATGCGAGGGTTAGAGACCCAGTACTTC. It specifies CASTPMRGLETQYF.

This clonotype was recorded at least ten times. The rearrangement links TRBV20-1 to TRBJ1-5, with D possibly being TRBD1 (5 bases). CDR3 length: 12 residues. CDR1 DFQATT and CDR2 SNEGSKA come from the germline V gene (reference sequence). V lost 3 bases, J lost 7 bases, and 10 bases lay in between. CDR3 sequence: CSASQGGQPQHF. DNA of the CDR3: TGCAGTGCTAGCCAGGGTGGCCAGCCCCAGCATTTT.

J is TRBJ1-1 and V is TRBV6-1; TRBD1 might be the D (6 bases). CDR3 length: 14 amino acids. Per germline, CDR1 MNHNS and CDR2 SASEGT. V dropped 5 bases and J dropped 4 bases, with 14 bases sitting between them. In nucleotides, the CDR3 is TGTGCCAGCAGTACACAGGGTAGGAGCACTGAAGCTTTCTTT. Its translation is CASSTQGRSTEAFF.

The chain carries TRBV6-2 or TRBV6-3 and TRBJ1-1; no clear D gene. The CDR3 is 16 amino acids. Trimming cost V 4 bases and J 4 bases, with 19 bases left between them. CDR1 and CDR2 from the germline V gene are MNHEY and SVGEGT. The CDR3 DNA reads TGTGCCAGCAGTTCCCCGGGCCCAATTGGTGTCACTGAAGCTTTCTTT. Amino acid sequence: CASSSPGPIGVTEAFF.

The chain uses TRBV24-1 and TRBJ1-4, with D unclear. CDR3 size: 15 residues. The V end was cut by 3 bases, the J end by 6 bases, with 13 bases between. Germline V lookup: CDR1 KGHDR, CDR2 SFDVKD. The CDR3 region is CATSDPEINDEKLFF. CDR3 in DNA: TGTGCCACCAGTGATCCAGAGATCAACGATGAAAAACTGTTTTTT.

This clonotype was observed many times. This sequence joins TRBV4-3 and TRBJ2-1; D ambiguous. V was clipped by 0 bases and J by 4 bases, with 7 bases between them. Germline V gene sequence: CDR1 LGHNA, CDR2 YSLEER. This CDR3 contains 14 residues. The CDR3 here is CASSQESRYNEQFF. For the CDR3, the DNA is TGCGCCAGCAGCCAAGAGAGCCGTTACAATGAGCAGTTCTTC.

Only a few counts were recorded for this clonotype. This sequence joins TRBV5-5 and TRBJ1-1; D may be TRBD1 (6 bases). V gave up 3 bases and J gave up 1 base, with 13 bases separating them. This CDR3 region has 15 residues. Germline loops: CDR1 SGHKS, CDR2 YYEKEE (reference sequence). The CDR3 is CASSWRPGENTEAFF. In nucleotides, the CDR3 is TGTGCCAGCAGCTGGCGGCCAGGGGAGAACACTGAAGCTTTCTTT.

This clonotype was counted ten times or more. J is TRBJ2-1 and V is TRBV7-3, with D tentatively TRBD1 or TRBD2 (5 bases each). The length of the CDR3 is 13 residues. Germline CDR1 reads SGHTA; CDR2 reads FQGTGA. V gave up 5 bases and J gave up 7 bases, with 12 bases separating them. The CDR3 here is CASSTGPGNEQFF. CDR3 sequence (DNA): TGTGCCAGCAGCACGGGACCTGGGAATGAGCAGTTCTTC.

This clonotype was observed many times. The chain recombines TRBV27 with TRBJ2-7; possibly TRBD1 or TRBD2 for D (5 bases each). The CDR3 loop spans 17 amino acids. V lost 7 bases, J lost 2 bases, and 24 bases lay in between. Germline CDR1 MNHEY, CDR2 SMNVEV (reference sequence). The CDR3: CASTNSGGTATPYEQYF. DNA of the CDR3: TGTGCCAGCACTAATTCCGGTGGGACGGCGACCCCCTACGAGCAGTACTTC.

This clonotype was picked up many times. V and J are TRBV20-1 and TRBJ2-3, with 8 nucleotides matching TRBD1. Per the germline V gene, CDR1 is DFQATT and CDR2 is SNEGSKA (reference sequence). The CDR3 contains 14 residues. V shed 3 bases, J shed 4 bases, and the junction held 6 bases outside the gene matches. CDR3 loop: CSARKQGVADTQYF. The CDR3 region has the DNA TGCAGTGCTAGGAAACAGGGGGTCGCAGATACGCAGTATTTT.

In this sample, this clonotype turned up many times. This chain connects TRBV6-1 to TRBJ2-7; TRBD1 matches at 8 bases. After removal of 6 bases from V and 5 bases from J, the junction contained 9 bases not matched to a gene. The CDR3 loop spans 14 amino acids. In germline, CDR1 is MNHNS, CDR2 SASEGT. The CDR3 DNA follows: TGTGCCAGCAGAACCGGACAGGGTGGGAACGAGCAGTACTTC. Amino acids: CASRTGQGGNEQYF.

At least ten counts were recorded for this clonotype. This chain links TRBV7-2 with TRBJ2-3, with TRBD2 matching 8 bases. CDR1 and CDR2 (germline): SGHTA, FQGNSA. The CDR3 has 14 amino acids. Trimming took 5 bases from V and 6 from J; bases not matched to a gene: 7. In nucleotides, the CDR3 is TGTGCCAGCAGCCGGTGGACTAGCTACGATACGCAGTATTTT. As protein: CASSRWTSYDTQYF.

This clonotype was observed once. This chain connects TRBV3-1 to TRBJ1-3, with D possibly matching TRBD1 (5 bases). V was clipped by 8 bases and J by 2 bases, with 22 bases between them. CDR1 and CDR2 from the germline V gene are LGHDT and YNNKEL (reference sequence). The CDR3 contains 17 residues. The CDR3 sequence is CASSPVGSREAGNTIYF. The DNA for the CDR3 is TGTGCCAGCTCACCGGTCGGATCCAGGGAGGCTGGAAACACCATATATTTT.

The chain employs TRBV5-4 and TRBJ2-7; D is unclear. Between the trimmed V and J ends, which lost 2 bases and 6 bases, there was a span of 12 bases. The length of the CDR3 is 13 residues. CDR1 is SGHNT, CDR2 YYREEE, per germline (reference sequence). The CDR3 reads CASSLKLSGEQYF. In DNA form, the CDR3 reads TGTGCCAGCAGCTTAAAACTCTCGGGCGAGCAGTACTTC.